One T cell receptor (beta chain) is described in this entry. Sequencing used immunoSEQ multiplex PCR; TCRdb keeps in-frame clones, though not all of them. The data contain around 13,000 clones, roughly 74% of them singletons. The CDR3 consists of 14 residues. Deletions cut 1 base from V and 8 bases from J, with 13 bases between. Germline V CDR1 and CDR2: MGHRA, YSYEKL. Time point given: after neoadjuvant nivolumab, at surgical resection. The sample originates from a study of neoadjuvant anti-PD-1 for oral cavity cancer. The chain joins TRBV4-1 to TRBJ2-3; D perhaps matches TRBD2 (5 bases). The TCR originated in a person aged 40-85 years with oral cavity squamous cell carcinoma. Source: PBMCs, taken after nivolumab (anti-PD-1) treatment. CDR3 residues: CASSQVVGLATQYF. DNA of the CDR3: TGCGCCAGCAGCCAAGTCGTGGGTCTAGCTACGCAGTATTTT.